This T cell receptor beta chain was documented in a study of radiation and T cells in renal cell carcinoma. Overall study results and limits: In blood, top tumor clones expanded by 2 weeks, shrinking by 4. Without pretreatment biopsies, baseline tumor clonotype presence was undetermined.

Here immunoSEQ multiplex PCR was the method, and the copy in TCRdb shows in-frame clones only, minus some. The sample has approximately 140,000 clones, roughly 83% seen once; the top ten hold around 21%. Time point meaning: baseline pretreatment blood. Treatment indicated: 15 Gy SBRT to primary tumor, nephrectomy 4 weeks later. Radiation-treated patients gave blood at baseline, week 2 and week 4. The tumor was a clear cell renal cell carcinoma. This clone appeared once. The target antigen is unknown. Trimming cost V 7 bases and J 15 bases, with 19 bases left between them. Per germline, CDR1 MNHNS and CDR2 SASEGT. The length of the CDR3 is 12 residues.

The clonotype was recovered from a woman in her fifties or sixties with renal cell carcinoma. Sequenced material: blood, taken from a patient whose treatment included radiotherapy and nephrectomy. V is TRBV6-1 and J is TRBJ2-1; D is undetermined. The CDR3 loop is CASTLTRHGPFF. The CDR3 DNA follows: TGTGCCAGCACACTTACCCGACATGGGCCGTTCTTC.